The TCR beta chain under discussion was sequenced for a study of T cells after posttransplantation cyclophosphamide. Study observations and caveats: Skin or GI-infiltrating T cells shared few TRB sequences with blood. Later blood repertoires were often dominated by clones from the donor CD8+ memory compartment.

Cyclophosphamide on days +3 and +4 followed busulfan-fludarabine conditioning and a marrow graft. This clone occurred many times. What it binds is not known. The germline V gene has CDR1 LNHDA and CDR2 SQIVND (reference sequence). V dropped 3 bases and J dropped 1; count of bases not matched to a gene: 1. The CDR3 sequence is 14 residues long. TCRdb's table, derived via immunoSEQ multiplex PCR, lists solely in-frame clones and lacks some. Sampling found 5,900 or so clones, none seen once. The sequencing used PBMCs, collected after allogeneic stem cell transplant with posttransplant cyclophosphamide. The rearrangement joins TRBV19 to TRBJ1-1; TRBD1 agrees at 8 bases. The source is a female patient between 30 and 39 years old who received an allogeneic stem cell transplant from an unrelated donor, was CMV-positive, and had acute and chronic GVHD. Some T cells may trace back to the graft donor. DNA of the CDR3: TGTGCCAGTAGTATCCAGGGGGCGAACACTGAAGCTTTCTTT. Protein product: CASSIQGANTEAFF.